Each of the 27 T cell receptor beta chains below was sequenced from the same sample in a study of T cells in tuberculosis. Data came from immunoSEQ multiplex PCR; TCRdb stores just in-frame clones and leaves some out. The data contain nearly 60,000 clones, 70% to 90% of them seen just once; the ten biggest clones take up around a fifth. After thawing and overnight rest, PBMC were stained with GMM-loaded CD1B tetramer, viability dye and anti-CD3 for sorting. The CD1B tetramers carried C32 glucose monomycolate purified from Rhodococcus equi. Sequencing was done on a sample of CD1b-GMM tetramer-negative cells sorted from PBMCs. Source of these receptors: an adult woman with latent tuberculosis.

The J gene is TRBJ2-7, the V gene TRBV27; tentative D call: TRBD1 (7 bases). The germline V gene encodes CDR1 MNHEY and CDR2 SMNVEV (reference sequence). V shed 5 bases and J shed 2 bases, with 16 bases lying between them. The CDR3 has 15 amino acids. The CDR3 coding sequence is TGTGCCAGCAGTGCAACCCAGGGGGGCGCCTACGAGCAGTACTTC. Protein sequence: CASSATQGGAYEQYF.

The genes are TRBV19 and TRBJ2-7, with 7 bases aligning to TRBD1. Germline CDR1 is LNHDA and CDR2 is SQIVND (reference sequence). After removal of 1 base from V and 6 bases from J, the junction contained 9 bases not matched to a gene. The CDR3 is 15 amino acids. Here the CDR3 reads CASSIGLGTVSEQYF. In DNA form, the CDR3 reads TGTGCCAGTAGTATAGGGTTGGGGACAGTCTCCGAGCAGTACTTC.

The chain uses TRBV29-1 and TRBJ2-1, with 9 bases identical to TRBD1. The germline CDR1 and CDR2 sequences are SQVTM and ANQGSEA. After removal of 3 bases from V and 3 bases from J, the junction contained 6 bases not matched to a gene. The CDR3 is 15 amino acids. Here the CDR3 reads CSVEVRDRVYNEQFF. CDR3 coding DNA: TGCAGCGTTGAGGTCCGGGACAGGGTCTACAATGAGCAGTTCTTC.

The V gene is TRBV11-3, the J gene TRBJ2-1; TRBD2 matches at 8 bases. CDR3 size: 14 residues. Trimming at V came to 5 bases and at J to 2 bases, leaving 2 bases not matched to a gene. CDR1 and CDR2 from the germline V gene are SGHNT and YENEEA. In nucleotides, the CDR3 is TGTGCCAGCAGCCCGGGGGGGACCTACAATGAGCAGTTCTTC. It specifies CASSPGGTYNEQFF. The entire variable domain, with the rest obtained from reference TRBV11-3 and TRBJ2-1, is as follows: EAGVVQSPRYKIIEKKQPVAFWCNPISGHNTLYWYLQNLGQGPELLIRYENEEAVDDSQLPKDRFSAERLKGVDSTLKIQPAELGDSAVYLCASSPGGTYNEQFFGPGTRLTVL.

The sample holds one count of this clone. The V and J genes are TRBV7-9 and TRBJ1-2, with a possible D match to TRBD1 (5 bases). Trimming took 5 bases from V and 5 from J, leaving 18 bases between them. The CDR3 runs 15 residues. Germline CDR1 reads SEHNR; CDR2 reads FQNEAQ (reference sequence). CDR3 nucleotides: TGTGCCAGCAGCCCTCCTCCCAGGGAACCTTATGGCTACACCTTC. Protein product: CASSPPPREPYGYTF.

The chain is built from TRBV6-5 and TRBJ2-2; D possibly corresponds to TRBD2 (5 bases). V gave up 4 bases and J gave up 7 bases, with 10 bases separating them. The CDR3 is 13 residues long. CDR1 is MNHEY and CDR2 is SVGAGI in the germline V gene. In DNA form, the CDR3 reads TGTGCCAGCAGTTCCCCCGGGGTCGGGGAGCTGTTTTTT. Amino acid sequence: CASSSPGVGELFF.

The chain has TRBV27 and TRBJ1-2, with D unresolved. V dropped 2 bases and J dropped 1 base, with 5 bases sitting between them. Germline values: CDR1 MNHEY, CDR2 SMNVEV (reference sequence). The CDR3 is 13 amino acids. CDR3 loop: CASSLTSNYGYTF. For the CDR3, the DNA is TGTGCCAGCAGTTTAACGAGTAACTATGGCTACACCTTC.

Here the CDR3 reads CASSIGILAGWDEQFF. CDR3 nucleotide sequence: TGTGCCAGTAGTATAGGTATCCTAGCGGGATGGGATGAGCAGTTCTTC. This chain links TRBV19 with TRBJ2-1; 9 bases agree with TRBD2. Germline V lookup: CDR1 LNHDA, CDR2 SQIVND (reference sequence). Trimming cost V 1 base and J 8 bases; bases outside gene matches: 9. This CDR3 spans 16 amino acids.

The genes are TRBV4-1 and TRBJ2-7; possible D gene TRBD1, 6 bases. The V end lost 3 bases, the J end lost 3 bases, and 9 bases lay between the germline ends. CDR3 size: 13 residues. Germline CDR1 reads MGHRA; CDR2 reads YSYEKL. The CDR3 loop reads CASSHGRGYEQYF. CDR3 bases: TGCGCCAGCAGCCATGGCAGGGGCTACGAGCAGTACTTC.

The chain has TRBV10-3 and TRBJ2-1, with 9 bases aligning to TRBD2. Unmatched junction bases numbered 8, after V lost 1 base and J lost 7 bases. CDR1 and CDR2 (germline): ENHRY, SYGVKD. CDR3 length: 16 residues. CDR3 sequence: CAISEWTSAGGNEQFF. DNA for the CDR3: TGTGCCATCAGTGAGTGGACTAGCGCAGGTGGGAATGAGCAGTTCTTC.

The genes are TRBV7-2 and TRBJ1-4; a possible D gene is TRBD1 (5 bases). CDR3 length: 14 amino acids. CDR1 is SGHTA, CDR2 FQGNSA, per germline. V was pared by 3 bases and J by 6 bases, with 11 bases between. The CDR3 DNA reads as TGTGCCAGCAGCTTCCAGGGTGGGGATGAAAAACTGTTTTTT. Amino acid sequence: CASSFQGGDEKLFF.

The J gene is TRBJ2-7, the V gene TRBV11-3, with D uncertain. The ends were cut back, 5 bases at V and 2 bases at J, with 19 bases in the middle. CDR3 length: 16 residues. Germline V lookup: CDR1 SGHNT, CDR2 YENEEA. In DNA, the CDR3 is TGTGCCAGCAGCGCACGACGACCGGGTTGGACCTACGAGCAGTACTTC. This sequence encodes CASSARRPGWTYEQYF.

The chain combines TRBV7-9 with TRBJ2-7; D remains unclear. Germline lookup yields CDR1 SEHNR and CDR2 FQNEAQ (reference sequence). Trimming took off 2 bases at V and 3 bases at J, with 14 bases between the two ends. The CDR3 is 15 amino acids. The CDR3: CASSLPGPPGYEQYF. CDR3 in DNA: TGTGCCAGCAGCTTACCTGGGCCGCCAGGCTACGAGCAGTACTTC.

In this sample, this clone turned up once. The V gene is TRBV15, the J gene TRBJ1-4; 8 bases line up with TRBD1. The CDR3 contains 17 residues. V lost 2 bases to trimming and J lost 8 bases; unmatched junction nucleotides: 13. Per germline, CDR1 LNHNV and CDR2 YYDKDF (reference sequence). The CDR3 reads CATSRHFQGAQEEKLFF. Here the CDR3 DNA reads TGTGCCACCAGCAGACATTTCCAGGGGGCACAGGAGGAAAAACTGTTTTTT.

The rearrangement uses TRBV28 and TRBJ2-2; D may be TRBD1 (6 bases). In germline, CDR1 is MDHEN, CDR2 SYDVKM. The V end lost 2 bases, the J end lost 2 bases, and 9 bases lay between the germline ends. The CDR3 is 15 residues long. The CDR3 protein is CASSLDRSNTGELFF. Written as DNA, the CDR3 is TGTGCCAGCAGTTTAGACAGGAGCAACACCGGGGAGCTGTTTTTT.

The chain has TRBV11-1 and TRBJ2-1; 15 nucleotides line up with TRBD2. CDR3 length: 16 residues. In germline, CDR1 is SGHAT, CDR2 FQDESV (reference sequence). V was pared by 5 bases and J by 7 bases, with 6 bases of the junction left unmatched. The CDR3 region is CASSEGLAGGLNEQFF. For the CDR3, the DNA is TGTGCCAGCAGCGAGGGACTAGCGGGGGGACTTAATGAGCAGTTCTTC.

V and J are TRBV6-5 and TRBJ2-3; D is ambiguous. Per germline, CDR1 MNHEY and CDR2 SVGAGI. The CDR3 contains 14 residues. Trimming removed 8 bases from V and 0 bases from J, with 12 bases in between. The CDR3 spells CASQGGSSTDTQYF. The CDR3 nucleotides are TGTGCCAGCCAAGGCGGCTCTAGCACAGATACGCAGTATTTT.

V gene TRBV5-4 combines with J gene TRBJ1-4, with 7 nucleotides matching TRBD1. V was pared by 4 bases and J by 4 bases, with 10 bases of the junction left unmatched. CDR3 length equals 16 residues. Germline V CDR1 and CDR2: SGHNT, YYREEE (reference sequence). Here the CDR3 DNA reads TGTGCCAGCAGCCTTCGACCAGGGGGGTATAATGAAAAACTGTTTTTT. It yields the protein CASSLRPGGYNEKLFF.

The chain links TRBV9 to TRBJ2-1; a weak D match, TRBD2 (6 bases). V was trimmed by 0 bases and J by 0 bases, leaving 13 bases between them. The germline V gene has CDR1 SGDLS and CDR2 YYNGEE. The CDR3 runs to 17 residues. The CDR3 DNA follows: TGTGCCAGCAGCGTAGGGGGACTTCGCAACTCCTACAATGAGCAGTTCTTC. This gives the protein CASSVGGLRNSYNEQFF.

The gene calls are TRBV6-1 and TRBJ2-7; TRBD1 aligns across 8 bases. CDR1 is MNHNS and CDR2 is SASEGT in the germline V gene. This CDR3 has 15 amino acids. Unmatched junction bases numbered 8, after V lost 5 bases and J lost 2 bases. DNA of the CDR3: TGTGCCAGCAGTACCGGGACAGGACTGACCTACGAGCAGTACTTC. Residues: CASSTGTGLTYEQYF.

In DNA, the CDR3 is TGTGCCAGTAGTCCCCGGTGGACAGAGGCTAACTATGGCTACACCTTC. It is translated as CASSPRWTEANYGYTF. The chain employs TRBV19 and TRBJ1-2; D is possibly TRBD1 (6 bases). Germline V lookup: CDR1 LNHDA, CDR2 SQIVND (reference sequence). V lost 5 bases to trimming and J lost 0 bases, with 16 bases between them. The CDR3 covers 16 residues.

This chain uses TRBV7-9 with TRBJ2-1, with 8 bases lining up with TRBD2. The CDR3 is made up of 15 amino acids. Trimming at V came to 3 bases and at J to 8 bases, leaving 9 bases not matched to a gene. Germline V CDR1 and CDR2: SEHNR, FQNEAQ (reference sequence). The CDR3 nucleotides read TGTGCCAGCAGCTTCTCCGGGGGGGGGCCATATGAGCAGTTCTTC. Amino acids: CASSFSGGGPYEQFF.

This clone was seen more than once but under ten times. The gene calls are TRBV4-3 and TRBJ2-1, with D perhaps TRBD1 (5 bases). The CDR3 sequence is 15 residues long. Trimming pared 0 bases from V and 12 bases from J, leaving 18 bases between. The germline gives CDR1 LGHNA, CDR2 YSLEER. Here the CDR3 reads CASSQEITGSWGQFF. In DNA form, the CDR3 reads TGCGCCAGCAGCCAAGAGATCACAGGAAGTTGGGGGCAGTTCTTC.

The rearrangement links TRBV5-4 to TRBJ2-7, with unresolved D. V gave up 1 base and J gave up 3 bases, with 8 bases separating them. This CDR3 has 13 residues. Germline V lookup: CDR1 SGHNT, CDR2 YYREEE (reference sequence). CDR3 DNA: TGTGCCAGCAGCTTGAATACTGGCTACGAGCAGTACTTC. Translating it yields CASSLNTGYEQYF.

The chain carries TRBV6-4 and TRBJ1-1; possibly TRBD1 for D (6 bases). Trimming stripped 2 bases from V and 0 bases from J, with 13 bases between. The germline V gene has CDR1 MRHNA and CDR2 SNTAGT. The CDR3 has 16 amino acids. The CDR3 DNA follows: TGTGCCAGCAGTGACCCTTCGGACAGACTGAACACTGAAGCTTTCTTT. Translation: CASSDPSDRLNTEAFF.

The chain recombines TRBV7-9 with TRBJ2-5; D may be TRBD2 (5 bases). This CDR3 comprises 14 residues. Germline lookup yields CDR1 SEHNR and CDR2 FQNEAQ (reference sequence). The V gene lost 1 base and the J gene lost 2 bases, with 8 bases spanning the gap. CDR3 residues: CASSLGGLQETQYF. The CDR3 region has the DNA TGTGCCAGCAGCTTAGGCGGGTTACAAGAGACCCAGTACTTC.

The rearrangement links TRBV28 to TRBJ2-3; D might be TRBD1 (6 bases). The ends were cut back, 6 bases at V and 11 bases at J, with 21 bases in the middle. The CDR3 is 14 amino acids. Germline V gene data show CDR1 as MDHEN and CDR2 as SYDVKM. The CDR3 bases are TGTGCCAGCAGCCCGCAGGGCACAGGGATTTGGCAGTATTTT. Protein product: CASSPQGTGIWQYF.